This passage covers 30 T cell receptor beta chains from one sample sequenced in a study of OX40 agonist ivuxolimab in advanced cancers. The data were produced by immunoSEQ multiplex PCR, yet TCRdb's version contains in-frame clones alone and is incomplete. The data hold more than 20,000 clones, with around 85% observed a single time. The specimen comprised CD4+ or CD8+ T cells sorted from blood, sampled in a trial of the OX40 agonist ivuxolimab. These receptors were obtained from an adult with an advanced solid tumor such as melanoma, head and neck, liver or kidney cancer.

This chain connects TRBV28 to TRBJ2-5; D may match TRBD1 or TRBD2 (5 bases each). Trimming shortened V by 6 bases and J by 4 bases, and 6 bases separated the two germline ends. Germline V gene data show CDR1 as MDHEN and CDR2 as SYDVKM. The length of the CDR3 is 11 residues. CDR3 in DNA: TGTGCCAGCAGGAGGGGAGAGACCCAGTACTTC. Translation gives CASRRGETQYF.

This clone was observed a handful of times. The CDR3 region is CASSLKGQGVHEQYF. The CDR3 region has the DNA TGTGCCAGCAGCTTGAAGGGACAGGGGGTCCACGAGCAGTACTTC. The gene calls are TRBV4-2 and TRBJ2-7; TRBD1 matches 11 bases. The CDR3 contains 15 residues. Germline CDR1 and CDR2: LGHNA and YNFKEQ. V lost 5 bases and J lost 5; bases outside the gene matches: 8.

The chain employs TRBV13 and TRBJ2-7, with D maybe TRBD2 (6 bases). The CDR3 extends over 14 amino acids. Germline V CDR1 and CDR2: PRHDT, FYEKMQ (reference sequence). V was trimmed by 0 bases and J by 5 bases, leaving 11 bases between them. The CDR3 here is CASSLGQPGDEQYF. CDR3 DNA: TGTGCCAGCAGCTTAGGCCAGCCGGGGGACGAGCAGTACTTC.

V gene TRBV28 combines with J gene TRBJ2-1; D gene uncertain. CDR1 and CDR2 (germline): MDHEN, SYDVKM. This CDR3 is 14 amino acids long. Between the trimmed V and J ends, which lost 10 bases and 4 bases, there was a span of 17 bases. The CDR3 sequence: CATAIARRYNEQFF. The DNA for the CDR3 is TGTGCCACCGCTATTGCCAGGAGATACAATGAGCAGTTCTTC.

This clone was found a few times. The V gene is TRBV2, the J gene TRBJ1-2; the D is unclear. The CDR3 extends over 15 amino acids. V was clipped by 0 bases and J by 6 bases, with 14 bases between them. The germline gives CDR1 SNHLY, CDR2 FYNNEI. The CDR3 sequence: CASSEALLDANGYTF. In DNA, the CDR3 is TGTGCCAGCAGTGAAGCGCTTCTGGATGCCAATGGCTACACCTTC.

The chain links TRBV15 to TRBJ2-2; no firm D call. The V end lost 3 bases, the J end lost 8 bases, and 4 bases lay between the germline ends. The CDR3 loop spans 11 amino acids. Germline V gene data show CDR1 as LNHNV and CDR2 as YYDKDF (reference sequence). The CDR3 protein is CATSSSGELFF. The CDR3 bases are TGTGCCACCAGCAGTAGTGGGGAGCTGTTTTTT.

This chain joins TRBV6-5 and TRBJ1-2; D may be TRBD1 (5 bases). The germline gives CDR1 MNHEY, CDR2 SVGAGI. V was cut by 0 bases and J by 3 bases, with 14 bases left in between. The CDR3 consists of 16 residues. The CDR3 sequence is CASSYSRGSTHYGYTF. CDR3 coding DNA: TGTGCCAGCAGTTACTCTAGGGGTTCCACTCACTATGGCTACACCTTC.

The rearrangement joins TRBV7-9 to TRBJ2-1, with 8 nucleotides matching TRBD1. Germline V gene data show CDR1 as SEHNR and CDR2 as FQNEAQ (reference sequence). V lost 2 bases and J lost 9; bases outside the gene matches: 3. The CDR3 has 13 residues. The DNA for the CDR3 is TGTGCCAGCAGCTTATCAGGGGGCAGTGAGCAGTTCTTC. This codes for CASSLSGGSEQFF.

The chain carries TRBV11-2 and TRBJ2-7, with D uncertain. Germline CDR1 and CDR2: SGHAT and FQNNGV. There are 13 residues in the CDR3. The V end lost 0 bases, the J end lost 2 bases, and 5 bases lay between the germline ends. DNA for the CDR3: TGTGCCAGCAGCTTAGACAGCCCCTACGAGCAGTACTTC. Translating gives CASSLDSPYEQYF.

J is TRBJ2-7 and V is TRBV28; 9 bases are a match to TRBD2. This CDR3 comprises 16 residues. V gave up 2 bases and J gave up 3 bases; unmatched junction bases: 8. Looked up from germline, CDR1 is MDHEN and CDR2 is SYDVKM. CDR3 protein: CASSLAGGPPYYEQYF. In DNA form, the CDR3 reads TGTGCCAGCAGTTTAGCGGGAGGGCCCCCCTACTACGAGCAGTACTTC. The full variable domain, with the rest looked up from reference TRBV28 and TRBJ2-7, is DVKVTQSSRYLVKRTGEKVFLECVQDMDHENMFWYRQDPGLGLRLIYFSYDVKMKEKGDIPEGYSVSREKKERFSLILESASTNQTSMYLCASSLAGGPPYYEQYFGPGTRLTVT.

The chain combines TRBV29-1 with TRBJ2-7; D gene unclear. The CDR3 spans 13 residues. Trimming pared 4 bases from V and 3 bases from J, leaving 13 bases between. CDR1 is SQVTM, CDR2 ANQGSEA, per germline. CDR3 sequence: CSVVLAARYEQYF. CDR3 in DNA: TGCAGCGTTGTTTTGGCGGCCCGCTACGAGCAGTACTTC.

The chain is built from TRBV27 and TRBJ2-7, with a weak D call TRBD1 (6 bases). CDR3 size: 12 residues. The V gene lost 5 bases and the J gene lost 5 bases, with 10 bases spanning the gap. CDR1 is MNHEY and CDR2 is SMNVEV in the germline V gene (reference sequence). The CDR3 sequence is CASSTQGNEQYF. As DNA, the CDR3 is TGTGCCAGCAGTACACAGGGAAACGAGCAGTACTTC.

This sequence joins TRBV14 and TRBJ2-1; D may be TRBD2 (5 bases). The germline V gene encodes CDR1 SGHDN and CDR2 FVKESK. The CDR3 contains 15 residues. Trimming took off 2 bases at V and 0 bases at J, with 8 bases between the two ends. The CDR3 DNA sequence: TGTGCCAGCAGCCAACTAGGGAGCTCCTACAATGAGCAGTTCTTC. Protein: CASSQLGSSYNEQFF.

In the case of this clone: Other DNA sequences in the sample encode the same CDR3. V is TRBV6-6 and J is TRBJ2-7, with D possibly TRBD1 on 5 matching bases. V was shortened by 8 bases and J by 6 bases, with 8 bases between the two germline ends. Per the germline V gene, CDR1 is MNHNY and CDR2 is SVGAGI (reference sequence). This CDR3 is 10 amino acids long. CDR3 protein: CASGASEQYF. The CDR3 DNA is TGTGCCAGCGGGGCTAGCGAGCAGTACTTC.

The chain links TRBV2 to TRBJ1-1, with 8 positions matching TRBD1. Germline V gene sequence: CDR1 SNHLY, CDR2 FYNNEI. This CDR3 has 16 amino acids. The junction had 12 bases not matched to a gene; V was cut back by 3 bases and J by 6 bases. The CDR3 region has the DNA TGTGCCAGCAGTGACTGGGCAGGGGGCATCGGCGCTGAAGCTTTCTTT. Encoded protein: CASSDWAGGIGAEAFF.

The chain has TRBV28 and TRBJ1-2; D unresolved. Germline V gives CDR1 MDHEN, CDR2 SYDVKM. This CDR3 comprises 14 residues. V was clipped by 3 bases and J by 3 bases, with 11 bases between them. The CDR3 DNA reads TGTGCCAGCAGTTTGGGTCCTGGGGACTATGGCTACACCTTC. Translated: CASSLGPGDYGYTF.

The chain joins TRBV14 to TRBJ2-1; D possibly corresponds to TRBD1 (6 bases). Germline CDR1 is SGHDN and CDR2 is FVKESK. V was pared by 4 bases and J by 0 bases, with 16 bases between. The CDR3 spans 17 residues. The CDR3 sequence is CASSLQGRISSYNEQFF. CDR3 DNA: TGTGCCAGCAGCCTCCAGGGGCGCATAAGCTCCTACAATGAGCAGTTCTTC. Using reference TRBV14 and TRBJ2-1 for the parts outside the CDR3, the full variable domain is EAGVTQFPSHSVIEKGQTVTLRCDPISGHDNLYWYRRVMGKEIKFLLHFVKESKQDESGMPNNRFLAERTGGTYSTLKVQPAELEDSGVYFCASSLQGRISSYNEQFFGPGTRLTVL.

This clone is labeled as medium-sized (0.01 to 0.1%). The rearrangement joins TRBV7-9 to TRBJ2-1; 10 bases line up with TRBD2. The CDR3 runs 16 residues. V lost 6 bases, J lost 7 bases, and 12 bases stayed unmatched. Germline assignment: CDR1 SEHNR and CDR2 FQNEAQ (reference sequence). The CDR3 coding sequence is TGTGCCAGCAGTCCTACTAGCGGGACTAATAAAAATGAGCAGTTCTTC. This codes for CASSPTSGTNKNEQFF.

The chain couples TRBV10-3 to TRBJ2-3; D remains unclear. V lost 3 bases and J lost 2, with 12 bases in between. The CDR3 loop spans 15 amino acids. Germline assignment: CDR1 ENHRY and CDR2 SYGVKD. CDR3 residues: CAISERIESTDTQYF. The CDR3 DNA is TGTGCCATCAGTGAAAGGATTGAATCCACAGATACGCAGTATTTT.

The chain links TRBV27 to TRBJ1-6; a possible D gene is TRBD1 (6 bases). This CDR3 has 12 amino acids. The V gene's germline CDR1 is MNHEY and CDR2 SMNVEV (reference sequence). The V gene lost 3 bases and the J gene lost 10 bases, with 7 bases spanning the gap. CDR3 region: CASSFGGSPLHF. DNA for the CDR3: TGTGCCAGCAGTTTCGGGGGCTCACCCCTCCACTTT.

This chain links TRBV28 with TRBJ2-1; D remains ambiguous. The CDR3 is made up of 14 amino acids. The ends were cut back, 5 bases at V and 6 bases at J, with 14 bases in the middle. Germline lookup yields CDR1 MDHEN and CDR2 SYDVKM. In DNA, the CDR3 is TGTGCCAGCAGTCACCGGCAGATATCCAATGAGCAGTTCTTC. Its protein product is CASSHRQISNEQFF.

V and J are TRBV19 and TRBJ2-3, with D possibly being TRBD2 (6 bases). The germline CDR1 and CDR2 sequences are LNHDA and SQIVND (reference sequence). The length of the CDR3 is 15 residues. Between the trimmed V and J ends, which lost 5 bases and 2 bases, there was a span of 14 bases. CDR3 loop: CASSHLGSSTDTQYF. The DNA of the CDR3 is TGTGCCAGTAGTCATCTCGGGAGTTCCACAGATACGCAGTATTTT.

The gene calls are TRBV19 and TRBJ2-7, with TRBD1 matching over 8 bases. V was pared by 3 bases and J by 7 bases, with 5 bases of the junction left unmatched. The CDR3 covers 13 residues. Germline loops: CDR1 LNHDA, CDR2 SQIVND (reference sequence). Here the CDR3 reads CASSMDRVREQYF. The CDR3 DNA is TGTGCCAGTAGTATGGACAGGGTTCGGGAGCAGTACTTC.

The chain recombines TRBV28 with TRBJ2-5; 9 nucleotides line up with TRBD1. CDR3 length equals 16 residues. V lost 1 base to trimming and J lost 0 bases; unmatched junction nucleotides: 3. Germline lookup yields CDR1 MDHEN and CDR2 SYDVKM. The CDR3 reads CASSLLWTGDQETQYF. CDR3 DNA sequence: TGTGCCAGCAGTTTATTGTGGACAGGGGACCAAGAGACCCAGTACTTC.

The chain links TRBV7-6 to TRBJ2-1, with 8 bases identical to TRBD2. The CDR3 totals 18 residues. Germline V CDR1 and CDR2: SGHVS, FNYEAQ. V lost 2 bases and J lost 8; bases outside the gene matches: 17. Written as DNA, the CDR3 is TGTGCCAGCAGCTTATATAGACCGGGACTAGTTTCAATCCATGAGCAGTTCTTC. It yields the protein CASSLYRPGLVSIHEQFF.

CDR3 protein: CASSIDPLAGPINEKLFF. CDR3 in DNA: TGTGCCAGTAGTATAGACCCCCTAGCGGGGCCGATTAATGAAAAACTGTTTTTT. The chain couples TRBV19 to TRBJ1-4, with a tentative D call TRBD1 (5 bases). Trimming cost V 0 bases and J 4 bases, with 18 bases left between them. This CDR3 comprises 18 residues. CDR1 and CDR2 (germline): LNHDA, SQIVND (reference sequence).

The CDR3 sequence: CASSFGGENTGELFF. The CDR3, as DNA: TGTGCCAGCAGCTTTGGGGGAGAGAACACCGGGGAGCTGTTTTTT. This rearrangement joins TRBV7-9 to TRBJ2-2; either TRBD1 or TRBD2 may fit D (5 bases each). CDR3 size: 15 residues. Germline CDR1 reads SEHNR; CDR2 reads FQNEAQ (reference sequence). The ends were cut back, 3 bases at V and 1 base at J, with 9 bases in the middle. The entire variable domain, with the rest obtained from reference TRBV7-9 and TRBJ2-2, is as follows: DTGVSQNPRHKITKRGQNVTFRCDPISEHNRLYWYRQTLGQGPEFLTYFQNEAQLEKSRLLSDRFSAERPKGSFSTLEIQRTEQGDSAMYLCASSFGGENTGELFFGEGSRLTVL.

This chain uses TRBV2 with TRBJ2-7; no firm D call. The ends were cut back, 0 bases at V and 6 bases at J, with 6 bases in the middle. The CDR3 runs 12 residues. Germline V CDR1 and CDR2: SNHLY, FYNNEI. CDR3 in amino acids: CASSEAPVEQYF. The DNA for the CDR3 is TGTGCCAGCAGTGAAGCGCCGGTCGAGCAGTACTTC.

V gene TRBV27 combines with J gene TRBJ2-7; TRBD2 agrees at 9 bases. The CDR3 length is 13 residues. The germline V gene has CDR1 MNHEY and CDR2 SMNVEV (reference sequence). V lost 5 bases to trimming and J lost 3 bases; unmatched junction nucleotides: 2. CDR3 in DNA: TGTGCCAGCAGTAGCGGGAGGCTCTACGAGCAGTACTTC. Translated: CASSSGRLYEQYF.

V and J are TRBV5-1 and TRBJ2-3; 8 bases line up with TRBD2. CDR1 SGHRS and CDR2 YFSETQ come from the germline V gene. The CDR3 loop spans 15 amino acids. V was pared by 6 bases and J by 0 bases, with 6 bases of the junction left unmatched. Here the CDR3 reads CASTWGGRSTDTQYF. CDR3 sequence (DNA): TGCGCCAGCACCTGGGGCGGGAGGAGCACAGATACGCAGTATTTT.